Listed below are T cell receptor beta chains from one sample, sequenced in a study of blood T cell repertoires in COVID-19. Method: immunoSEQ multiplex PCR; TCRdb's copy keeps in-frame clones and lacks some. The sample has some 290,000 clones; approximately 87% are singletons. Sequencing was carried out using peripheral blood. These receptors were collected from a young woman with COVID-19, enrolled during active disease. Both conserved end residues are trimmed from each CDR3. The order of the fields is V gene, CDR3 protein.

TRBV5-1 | ASSSQIGGVSGGYT
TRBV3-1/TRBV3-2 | ASSQWTRGSEQF
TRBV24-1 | ATSDPTGPQETQY
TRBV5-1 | ASSLAGTNLEQY
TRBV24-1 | ATSDHQGTQGTEAF
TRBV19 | ASSSASRVGNQPQH
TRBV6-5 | ASRGTGVDTQY
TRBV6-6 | ASSPGQGKGNTGELF
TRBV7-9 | ASSLMGQGQGNEQF
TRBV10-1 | ASSDNRENIQY
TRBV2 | ASKRDRGETQY
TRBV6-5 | ASSIEQGVIYEQY
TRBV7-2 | ASSRERGIRGKLF
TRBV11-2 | ASSLEGHEQF
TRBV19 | ASSTSGVNTEAF
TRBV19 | ASSIRGRGGYT
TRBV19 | ASSITVTGGPLYGYT